The following is a T cell receptor beta chain sequence with its context. Its matching antigen is unknown. Using immunoSEQ multiplex PCR, the repertoire was profiled, and TCRdb retains in-frame clones only, with some absent. The repertoire includes around 180,000 clones, 88% of them detected once, and around 10% sits in the top ten. This entry comes from a study of radiation and T cells in renal cell carcinoma. Time point reported: blood 4 weeks post-SBRT, at nephrectomy. The treatment is: 15 Gy SBRT to primary tumor, nephrectomy 4 weeks later. Nephrectomy followed 15 Gy stereotactic body radiation by 4 weeks. After SBRT, blood was collected at 2 and 4 weeks, plus baseline. The germline V gene has CDR1 SQVTM and CDR2 ANQGSEA. The CDR3 runs 17 residues. J gave up 3 bases and V 4 bases, and 14 bases lay outside the gene matches. Study-level results: Top tumor clonotypes rose in blood 2 weeks post-radiation, then contracted. Baseline intratumoral clonotype presence is unknown without pretreatment biopsies.

The specimen comprised blood, sampled from a patient whose treatment included radiotherapy and nephrectomy. The chain recombines TRBV29-1 with TRBJ2-3, with TRBD1 matching 9 bases. This clonotype originated in a woman in her 50s with renal cell carcinoma. CDR3 in DNA: TGCAGCGTTGCGACAGGGGGAAGGCCCCGGGGGACAGATACGCAGTATTTT. Amino acid sequence: CSVATGGRPRGTDTQYF.